Reported below is one T cell receptor (beta chain). Its cognate antigen is unknown. Each patient with chemo-refractory metastatic non-small-cell lung cancer was treated with focal radiation plus CTLA-4 blockade using ipilimumab. The sample belongs to a study of radiotherapy plus CTLA-4 blockade in lung cancer. The study's findings and limits: Researchers report tumor-derived TCR clones expanding in blood after radiotherapy plus ipilimumab. The authors reported that early blood T cell clone dynamics, with interferon-beta, best predicted response.

CDR3 length: 14 amino acids. The data were produced by immunoSEQ multiplex PCR, yet TCRdb's version contains in-frame clones alone and is incomplete. Among 65,000 to 90,000 clones listed, around 87% were seen once. This clonotype was obtained from a human donor with non-small cell lung cancer that progressed on radiotherapy plus ipilimumab. This chain connects TRBV7-5 to TRBJ2-7; the table's D call TRBD1 went unverified against the DNA. TRBV7-5 is a known pseudogene. Material: peripheral blood, obtained from a patient treated with radiotherapy plus ipilimumab. The CDR3 spells CARTGTGGSYEQYV. The DNA of the CDR3 is TGTGCCAGAACCGGGACAGGGGGGTCCTACGAGCAGTACGTC.